This TCR beta chain was observed in a study of blood T cell repertoires in COVID-19. Study context: The United States, Italy and Spain supplied acute and convalescent COVID-19 samples. T cells, B-cell-depleted T cells, or PBMCs provided the cDNA or gDNA that served as material.

Trimming took 4 bases from V and 4 from J, leaving 16 bases between them. The CDR3 length is 15 residues. The germline CDR1 and CDR2 sequences are MNHNS and SASEGT. Authors' data handling: Nucleated cell counts were estimated from reference gene primer amplification. Sequencing used immunoSEQ multiplex PCR; TCRdb keeps in-frame clones, though not all of them. Clone size and the V and J calls come from that table; the DNA yielded D and trimming. The profile shows about 150,000 clones, approximately 80% of them singletons. The sequenced sample consisted of peripheral blood. This chain connects TRBV6-1 to TRBJ1-2; TRBD1 is a possible D gene (5 bases). This receptor was identified in a woman aged 50 to 60 with acute or convalescent COVID-19. CDR3 DNA sequence: TGTGCCAGCAGTGGGGACGGTAGCGGGGCCTATGGCTACACCTTC. This gives the protein CASSGDGSGAYGYTF.